This T cell receptor beta chain was identified in a study of T cells in Graves' hyperthyroidism and ophthalmopathy. Study observations and caveats: Ophthalmopathy was predicted by the model a median of about 6.5 months ahead of onset.

Details on this clonotype: Antigen unknown.

Looked up from germline, CDR1 is MDHEN and CDR2 is SYDVKM. V lost 6 bases, J lost 1 base, and 12 bases stayed unmatched. This CDR3 spans 17 amino acids. RNA transcripts provided the source from which TCR beta CDR3 regions were amplified. The primer set for the first-round RT-PCR of the TCR CDR3 was HTBI. One entry per CDR3 protein, called by TCRdb with MiXCR from the multiplex PCR reads. Among 500,000 or so distinct CDR3 sequences, roughly 15% were seen once, and the ten largest hold 29%. What was sequenced was blood. The receptor was derived from a woman between 25 and 40 years old with Graves' ophthalmopathy. The V and J genes are TRBV28 and TRBJ2-3; 8 bases map to TRBD2. CDR3: CASRLSAGGLGTDTQYF. In DNA, the CDR3 is TGTGCCAGCAGACTTTCGGCGGGGGGCCTCGGCACAGATACGCAGTATTTT.